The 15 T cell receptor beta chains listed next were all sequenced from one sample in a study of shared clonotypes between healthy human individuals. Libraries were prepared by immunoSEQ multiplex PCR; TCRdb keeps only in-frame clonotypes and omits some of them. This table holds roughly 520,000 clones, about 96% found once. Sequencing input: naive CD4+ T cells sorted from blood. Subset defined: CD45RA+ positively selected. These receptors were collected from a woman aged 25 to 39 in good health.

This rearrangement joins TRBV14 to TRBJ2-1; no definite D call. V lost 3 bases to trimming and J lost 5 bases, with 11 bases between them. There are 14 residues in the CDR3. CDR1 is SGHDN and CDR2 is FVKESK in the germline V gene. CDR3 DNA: TGTGCCAGCAGCCACATGATAGGGCACAATGAGCAGTTCTTC. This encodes CASSHMIGHNEQFF. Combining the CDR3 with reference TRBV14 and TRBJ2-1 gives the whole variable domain EAGVTQFPSHSVIEKGQTVTLRCDPISGHDNLYWYRRVMGKEIKFLLHFVKESKQDESGMPNNRFLAERTGGTYSTLKVQPAELEDSGVYFCASSHMIGHNEQFFGPGTRLTVL.

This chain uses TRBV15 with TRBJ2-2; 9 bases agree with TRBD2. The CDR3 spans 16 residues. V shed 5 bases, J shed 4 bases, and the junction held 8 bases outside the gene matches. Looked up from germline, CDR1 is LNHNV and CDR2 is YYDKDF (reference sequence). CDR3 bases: TGTGCCACCAGCTCTCGGCGGCGGGAGGGCACCGGGGAGCTGTTTTTT. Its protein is CATSSRRREGTGELFF.

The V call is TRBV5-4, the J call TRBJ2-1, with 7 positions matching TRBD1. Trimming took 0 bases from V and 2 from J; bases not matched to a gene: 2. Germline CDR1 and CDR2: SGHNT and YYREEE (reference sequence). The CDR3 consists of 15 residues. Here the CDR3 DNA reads TGTGCCAGCAGCTTGGACAGGGGAACCTACAATGAGCAGTTCTTC. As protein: CASSLDRGTYNEQFF.

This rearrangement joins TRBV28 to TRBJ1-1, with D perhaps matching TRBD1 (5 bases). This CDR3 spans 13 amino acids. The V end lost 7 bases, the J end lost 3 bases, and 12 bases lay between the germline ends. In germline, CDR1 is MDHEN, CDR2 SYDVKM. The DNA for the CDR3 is TGTGCCAGCATCCCGGGACCACACACTGAAGCTTTCTTT. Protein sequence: CASIPGPHTEAFF. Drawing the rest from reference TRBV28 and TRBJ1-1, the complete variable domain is DVKVTQSSRYLVKRTGEKVFLECVQDMDHENMFWYRQDPGLGLRLIYFSYDVKMKEKGDIPEGYSVSREKKERFSLILESASTNQTSMYLCASIPGPHTEAFFGQGTRLTVV.

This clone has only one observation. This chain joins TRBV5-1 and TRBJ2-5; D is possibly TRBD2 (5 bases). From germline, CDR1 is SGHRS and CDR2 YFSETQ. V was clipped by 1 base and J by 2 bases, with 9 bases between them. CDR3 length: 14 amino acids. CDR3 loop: CASSLSPGQETQYF. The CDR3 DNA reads TGCGCCAGCAGCTTGTCTCCGGGACAAGAGACCCAGTACTTC.

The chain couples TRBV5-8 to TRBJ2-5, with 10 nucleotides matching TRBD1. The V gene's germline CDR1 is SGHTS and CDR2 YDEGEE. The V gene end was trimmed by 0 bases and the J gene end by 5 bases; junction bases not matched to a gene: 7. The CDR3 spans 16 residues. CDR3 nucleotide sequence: TGTGCCAGCAGCTTGGGGCGGACAGGGGGGCAGGAGACCCAGTACTTC. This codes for CASSLGRTGGQETQYF.

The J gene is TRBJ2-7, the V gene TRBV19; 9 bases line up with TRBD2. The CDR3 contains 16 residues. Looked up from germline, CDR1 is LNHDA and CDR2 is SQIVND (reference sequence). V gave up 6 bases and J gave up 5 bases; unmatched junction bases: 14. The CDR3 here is CASRPLVASGTDEQYF. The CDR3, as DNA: TGTGCCAGTAGGCCCTTGGTGGCTAGCGGGACCGACGAGCAGTACTTC.

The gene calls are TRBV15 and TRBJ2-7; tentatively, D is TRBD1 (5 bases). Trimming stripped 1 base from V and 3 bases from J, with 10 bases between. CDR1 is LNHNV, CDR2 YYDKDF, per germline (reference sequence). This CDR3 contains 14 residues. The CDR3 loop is CATSRAGRGYEQYF. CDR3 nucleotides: TGTGCCACCAGCAGAGCAGGAAGGGGCTACGAGCAGTACTTC.

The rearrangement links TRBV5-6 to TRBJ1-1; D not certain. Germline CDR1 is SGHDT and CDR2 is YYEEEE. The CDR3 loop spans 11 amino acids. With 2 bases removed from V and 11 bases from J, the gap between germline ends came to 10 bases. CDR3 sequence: CASSFRLEAFF. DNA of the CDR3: TGTGCCAGCAGCTTCCGGTTGGAGGCTTTCTTT.

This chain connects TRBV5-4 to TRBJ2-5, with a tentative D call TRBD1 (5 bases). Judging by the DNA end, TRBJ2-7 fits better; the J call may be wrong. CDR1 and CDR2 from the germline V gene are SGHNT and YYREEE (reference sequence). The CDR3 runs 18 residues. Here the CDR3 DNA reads TGTGCCAGCAGCTTTGGCGCAGTGGGGCGAACAACCTCCTACGAGCAGTACTTC. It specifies CASSFGAVGRTTSYEQYF.

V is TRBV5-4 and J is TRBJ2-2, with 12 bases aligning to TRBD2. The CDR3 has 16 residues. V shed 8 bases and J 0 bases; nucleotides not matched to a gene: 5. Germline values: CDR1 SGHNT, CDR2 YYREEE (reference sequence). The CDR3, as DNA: TGTGCCAGGCAACTAGCGGGAGGTCCGAACACCGGGGAGCTGTTTTTT. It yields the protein CARQLAGGPNTGELFF.

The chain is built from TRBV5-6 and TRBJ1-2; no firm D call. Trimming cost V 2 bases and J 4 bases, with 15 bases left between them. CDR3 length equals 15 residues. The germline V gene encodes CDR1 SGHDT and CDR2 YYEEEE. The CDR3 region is CASSFFDALLYGYTF. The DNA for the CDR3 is TGTGCCAGCAGCTTTTTCGACGCGTTGCTCTATGGCTACACCTTC.

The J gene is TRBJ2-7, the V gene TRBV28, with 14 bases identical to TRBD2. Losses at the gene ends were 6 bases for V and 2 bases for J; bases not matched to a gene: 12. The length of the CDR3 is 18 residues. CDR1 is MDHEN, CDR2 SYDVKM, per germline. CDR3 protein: CASSSGTSGSPGPYEQYF. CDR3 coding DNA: TGTGCCAGCAGCTCCGGGACTAGCGGGAGCCCCGGCCCCTACGAGCAGTACTTC.

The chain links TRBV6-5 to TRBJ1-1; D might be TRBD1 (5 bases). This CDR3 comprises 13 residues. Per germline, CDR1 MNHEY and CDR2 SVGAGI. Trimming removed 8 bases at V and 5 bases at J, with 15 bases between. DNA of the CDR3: TGTGCCAGCGGACACACAAGCGAGACTGAAGCTTTCTTT. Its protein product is CASGHTSETEAFF.

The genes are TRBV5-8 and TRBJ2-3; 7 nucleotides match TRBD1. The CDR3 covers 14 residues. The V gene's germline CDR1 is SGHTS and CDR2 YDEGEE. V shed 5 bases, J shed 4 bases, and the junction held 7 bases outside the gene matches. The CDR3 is CASSRGQVSDTQYF. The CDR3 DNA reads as TGTGCCAGCAGTCGTGGACAGGTATCAGATACGCAGTATTTT.